These 31 T cell receptor beta chains were sequenced from one sample in a study of cytomegalovirus exposure and HLA in healthy donors. PCR was performed using 60 Vbeta and 13 Jbeta primers. Some clones are missing from TCRdb's copy, which holds only in-frame ones; the method was immunoSEQ multiplex PCR. The repertoire consists of fewer than 200,000 clones, with roughly four fifths occurring once and the leading ten covering 1.5% to 2%. What was sequenced was PBMCs. These receptors all stem from a man between 50 and 59 years old in good health and CMV-seronegative.

This clone was seen once. J is TRBJ2-2 and V is TRBV4-1, with 8 bases fitting TRBD2. Germline V gives CDR1 MGHRA, CDR2 YSYEKL. The CDR3 runs to 19 residues. Unmatched junction bases numbered 11, after V lost 1 base and J lost 1 base. The CDR3 sequence: CASSQVIPAAGGNTGELFF. DNA for the CDR3: TGCGCCAGCAGCCAAGTTATCCCCGCGGCGGGGGGGAACACCGGGGAGCTGTTTTTT.

V and J are TRBV19 and TRBJ2-2; 7 nucleotides line up with TRBD2. CDR1 and CDR2 from the germline V gene are LNHDA and SQIVND (reference sequence). The CDR3 runs 15 residues. The V and J ends lost 4 bases and 5 bases, in that order; junction bases with no gene match: 7. The CDR3 coding sequence is TGTGCCAGTAGTAGATATGGGGGGGGAACCGGGGAGCTGTTTTTT. Its protein product is CASSRYGGGTGELFF.

The J gene is TRBJ2-7, the V gene TRBV15; TRBD1 agrees at 8 bases. V shed 0 bases, J shed 4 bases, and the junction held 8 bases outside the gene matches. In germline, CDR1 is LNHNV, CDR2 YYDKDF (reference sequence). CDR3 length: 16 amino acids. CDR3: CATSREFRTGSYEQYF. The CDR3 DNA follows: TGTGCCACCAGCAGAGAATTTAGGACAGGGTCATACGAGCAGTACTTC.

This clone appeared a single time. The chain carries TRBV29-1 and TRBJ1-4, with 10 nucleotides matching TRBD1. The CDR3 totals 15 residues. J lost 5 bases, V lost 7 bases, and 10 bases had no gene match. Germline CDR1 and CDR2: SQVTM and ANQGSEA. The CDR3 DNA reads TGCAGCGCCCGCGACAGGGGGCCGTCGAATGAAAAACTGTTTTTT. Translation: CSARDRGPSNEKLFF.

The J gene is TRBJ2-1, the V gene TRBV28; TRBD2 matches at 13 bases. Germline V gives CDR1 MDHEN, CDR2 SYDVKM. Germline trimming cut 4 bases from V and 7 bases from J; bases unmatched to any gene: 7. This CDR3 spans 16 amino acids. The CDR3 bases are TGTGCCAGCAGTTCTCCGGGACTAGCGGGATTAAATGAGCAGTTCTTC. This codes for CASSSPGLAGLNEQFF.

A single count supports this clone. V usage is TRBV7-3 and J usage is TRBJ2-2, with TRBD1 matching 8 bases. Germline V gives CDR1 SGHTA, CDR2 FQGTGA. CDR3 length equals 17 residues. J gave up 5 bases and V 5 bases, and 13 bases lay outside the gene matches. CDR3 protein: CASSAQGAGGRTGELFF. CDR3 DNA: TGTGCCAGCAGCGCCCAAGGGGCAGGGGGCCGAACCGGGGAGCTGTTTTTT.

The V and J genes are TRBV7-8 and TRBJ2-1; tentative D call: TRBD2 (5 bases). The germline V gene encodes CDR1 SGHVS and CDR2 FQNEAQ. V dropped 1 base and J dropped 9 bases, with 10 bases sitting between them. The CDR3 length is 13 residues. The CDR3 sequence: CASSLDLAIEQFF. DNA for the CDR3: TGTGCCAGCAGCTTAGATCTAGCCATTGAGCAGTTCTTC.

The chain links TRBV30 to TRBJ2-2, with a weak D call TRBD1 (6 bases). Trimming cost V 2 bases and J 8 bases, with 21 bases left between them. Germline assignment: CDR1 GTSNPN and CDR2 SVGIG (reference sequence). This CDR3 has 16 amino acids. This CDR3 is CAWSIIQGPPAGELFF. Here the CDR3 DNA reads TGTGCCTGGAGTATCATCCAGGGGCCGCCGGCTGGGGAGCTGTTTTTT.

The chain recombines TRBV11-3 with TRBJ2-1, with a possible D match to TRBD1 (5 bases). Per germline, CDR1 SGHNT and CDR2 YENEEA. The V and J ends lost 0 bases and 1 base respectively, with 7 bases between them. The CDR3 runs 15 residues. For the CDR3, the DNA is TGTGCCAGCAGCTTAGATGGGGCATCCTACAATGAGCAGTTCTTC. Translation gives CASSLDGASYNEQFF. Full variable domain (remainder filled in from reference TRBV11-3 and TRBJ2-1): EAGVVQSPRYKIIEKKQPVAFWCNPISGHNTLYWYLQNLGQGPELLIRYENEEAVDDSQLPKDRFSAERLKGVDSTLKIQPAELGDSAVYLCASSLDGASYNEQFFGPGTRLTVL.

V usage is TRBV23-1 and J usage is TRBJ2-7, with TRBD1 matching 8 bases. TRBV23-1 is an ORF, and what it does is uncertain. The V segment lost 0 bases and the J segment 0 bases; nucleotides outside the gene matches: 4. The CDR3 runs 16 residues. Here the CDR3 reads CASSQSDRVRSYEQYF. DNA for the CDR3: TGCGCCAGCAGTCAATCGGACAGGGTGCGCTCCTACGAGCAGTACTTC.

The chain uses TRBV9 and TRBJ2-2, with 13 bases identical to TRBD2. J gave up 7 bases and V 3 bases, and 3 bases lay outside the gene matches. The CDR3 has 15 amino acids. Germline loops: CDR1 SGDLS, CDR2 YYNGEE. The CDR3: CASSEGTSGIGELFF. The DNA for the CDR3 is TGTGCCAGCAGCGAAGGGACTAGCGGGATCGGGGAGCTGTTTTTT.

This clone was seen more than once but under ten times. The chain links TRBV6-4 to TRBJ1-6; the D gene is possibly TRBD1 (5 bases). The CDR3 is made up of 19 amino acids. With 4 bases removed from V and 0 bases from J, the gap between germline ends came to 19 bases. CDR1 MRHNA and CDR2 SNTAGT come from the germline V gene. This chain's CDR3 is CASSAKSRTPSSYNSPLHF. In nucleotides, the CDR3 is TGTGCCAGCAGTGCCAAGTCAAGGACACCAAGCTCCTATAATTCACCCCTCCACTTT.

The V call is TRBV7-9, the J call TRBJ1-1, with TRBD1 as a possible D gene (6 bases). V shed 5 bases and J shed 0 bases, with 16 bases lying between them. CDR3 length equals 16 residues. Germline V gene lookup returns CDR1 SEHNR and CDR2 FQNEAQ (reference sequence). CDR3 coding DNA: TGTGCCAGCAGCCCAACCGGGACACGCATGAACACTGAAGCTTTCTTT. It translates to CASSPTGTRMNTEAFF.

V usage is TRBV5-1 and J usage is TRBJ1-6; no clear D. V was pared by 7 bases and J by 5 bases, with 4 bases between. Germline lookup yields CDR1 SGHRS and CDR2 YFSETQ. The length of the CDR3 is 11 residues. The CDR3 sequence is CASSDNSPLHF. CDR3 DNA sequence: TGCGCCAGCTCGGATAATTCACCCCTCCACTTT.

The chain has TRBV19 and TRBJ2-1; 10 bases line up with TRBD2. The junction had 9 bases not matched to a gene; V was cut back by 4 bases and J by 9 bases. Germline V gene lookup returns CDR1 LNHDA and CDR2 SQIVND (reference sequence). The CDR3 extends over 15 amino acids. The CDR3 sequence: CASSKGTSVRGEQFF. CDR3 nucleotide sequence: TGTGCCAGTAGTAAGGGGACTAGCGTACGGGGTGAGCAGTTCTTC. The whole variable domain, remainder taken from reference TRBV19 and TRBJ2-1, is DGGITQSPKYLFRKEGQNVTLSCEQNLNHDAMYWYRQDPGQGLRLIYYSQIVNDFQKGDIAEGYSVSREKKESFPLTVTSAQKNPTAFYLCASSKGTSVRGEQFFGPGTRLTVL.

This clone has only a few counts. J is TRBJ1-4 and V is TRBV10-3; no firm D call. Germline loops: CDR1 ENHRY, CDR2 SYGVKD. The CDR3 consists of 16 residues. The germline V and J ends were trimmed by 4 bases and 2 bases, with 14 bases remaining between them. The CDR3 sequence is CAISASREGTNEKLFF. As DNA, the CDR3 is TGTGCCATCAGTGCCTCTAGGGAGGGTACTAATGAAAAACTGTTTTTT.

The rearrangement uses TRBV9 and TRBJ2-6; 8 bases align to TRBD2. Germline CDR1 is SGDLS and CDR2 is YYNGEE. V shed 4 bases, J shed 3 bases, and the junction held 3 bases outside the gene matches. The CDR3 runs to 15 residues. CDR3 nucleotides: TGTGCCAGCAGCTCGCGGGGGGTTGGGGCCAACGTCCTGACTTTC. Protein product: CASSSRGVGANVLTF.

The chain recombines TRBV2 with TRBJ2-2, with 7 positions matching TRBD1. V shed 5 bases, J shed 5 bases, and the junction held 8 bases outside the gene matches. Germline CDR1 reads SNHLY; CDR2 reads FYNNEI. CDR3 length: 15 amino acids. The CDR3 sequence is CASSTRQGTTGELFF. CDR3 nucleotide sequence: TGTGCCAGCAGTACCCGACAGGGAACGACCGGGGAGCTGTTTTTT.

J is TRBJ2-5 and V is TRBV18; 11 bases map to TRBD2. V lost 0 bases to trimming and J lost 5 bases; unmatched junction nucleotides: 2. This CDR3 spans 15 amino acids. Germline values: CDR1 KGHSH, CDR2 LQKENI. The CDR3: CASSPPTSGVETQYF. In DNA, the CDR3 is TGTGCCAGCTCACCACCGACTAGCGGGGTGGAGACCCAGTACTTC.

The genes are TRBV28 and TRBJ2-7; the D gene is possibly TRBD2 (6 bases). V lost 5 bases, J lost 2 bases, and 13 bases lay in between. Germline CDR1 reads MDHEN; CDR2 reads SYDVKM. CDR3 length: 14 residues. The CDR3, as DNA: TGTGCCAGCAGTCCCACGGGACTGACCTACGAGCAGTACTTC. Amino acid sequence: CASSPTGLTYEQYF.

This chain connects TRBV6-1 to TRBJ2-3; weak D call: TRBD1 (6 bases). CDR3 length: 15 amino acids. Trimming cost V 7 bases and J 2 bases, with 16 bases left between them. The germline V gene encodes CDR1 MNHNS and CDR2 SASEGT. The CDR3 is CASTLDRISTDTQYF. The CDR3 DNA follows: TGTGCCAGCACCCTTGACAGGATCTCCACAGATACGCAGTATTTT.

The chain joins TRBV5-4 to TRBJ2-7; D is unresolved. Germline lookup yields CDR1 SGHNT and CDR2 YYREEE (reference sequence). The CDR3 loop spans 13 amino acids. Trimming removed 3 bases from V and 6 bases from J, with 13 bases in between. DNA for the CDR3: TGTGCCAGCAGCTCTTACACACGGGTCGAGCAGTACTTC. Amino acids: CASSSYTRVEQYF.

This chain uses TRBV18 with TRBJ2-5; D not certain. The DNA end is a closer match to TRBJ2-7, so the J assignment may be wrong. Germline CDR1 reads KGHSH; CDR2 reads LQKENI. The CDR3 is 12 amino acids. The CDR3 region is CASSPNTYEQYF. The CDR3 region has the DNA TGTGCCAGCTCACCAAATACCTACGAGCAGTACTTC.

The DNA of the CDR3 is TGTGCCAGCAGCGACTACTCAGGGGGACGCACTGAAAAACTGTTTTTT. Protein sequence: CASSDYSGGRTEKLFF. The chain carries TRBV27 and TRBJ1-4; 7 bases fit TRBD1. The trim removed 6 bases at V and 7 bases at J, leaving 14 bases unmatched. CDR3 length: 16 amino acids. Germline lookup yields CDR1 MNHEY and CDR2 SMNVEV (reference sequence).

This clone was recorded many times. The CDR3 loop is CASSQAWSRNTEAFF. CDR3 sequence (DNA): TGTGCCAGCAGCCAAGCATGGTCCAGGAACACTGAAGCTTTCTTT. The genes are TRBV4-2 and TRBJ1-1; D ambiguous. Germline V gives CDR1 LGHNA, CDR2 YNFKEQ. This CDR3 has 15 residues. Trimming removed 1 base at V and 1 base at J, with 10 bases between.

This chain joins TRBV5-8 and TRBJ1-4; 7 bases fit TRBD1. CDR1 and CDR2 (germline): SGHTS, YDEGEE. The CDR3 sequence is 15 residues long. V gave up 3 bases and J gave up 4 bases; unmatched junction bases: 6. In nucleotides, the CDR3 is TGTGCCAGCAGCTCCCGGGACAGCCATAATGAAAAACTGTTTTTT. Its translation is CASSSRDSHNEKLFF.

The sample holds one count of this clone. This rearrangement joins TRBV6-5 to TRBJ2-1, with 8 bases identical to TRBD2. Per germline, CDR1 MNHEY and CDR2 SVGAGI. Germline trimming cut 2 bases from V and 4 bases from J; bases unmatched to any gene: 7. The CDR3 length is 16 residues. The CDR3 sequence: CASSYGTRGDYNEQFF. The DNA for the CDR3 is TGTGCCAGCAGTTACGGGACGCGGGGGGATTACAATGAGCAGTTCTTC.

This chain connects TRBV18 to TRBJ1-5, with 10 bases that match TRBD1. V lost 2 bases and J lost 6; bases outside the gene matches: 7. The CDR3 is 16 amino acids. CDR1 KGHSH and CDR2 LQKENI come from the germline V gene. The CDR3 reads CASSPGQTGGGQPQHF. The CDR3 coding sequence is TGTGCCAGCTCACCAGGGCAGACAGGGGGCGGTCAGCCCCAGCATTTT.

The gene calls are TRBV21-1 and TRBJ1-4; the table calls TRBD1, which could not be checked here. TRBV21-1 is a known pseudogene. There are 13 residues in the CDR3. The CDR3 here is CASSKALGDRVFF. The CDR3 DNA sequence: TGTGCCAGCAGCAAAGCGCTCGGAGACAGGGTGTTTTTT.

The chain recombines TRBV25-1 with TRBJ1-6; D uncertain. The germline gives CDR1 MGHDK, CDR2 SYGVNS. V was pared by 5 bases and J by 9 bases, with 14 bases between. This CDR3 region has 14 residues. CDR3 coding DNA: TGTGCCAGCAGTCGGCAAGTTACTACTTCACCCCTCCACTTT. Protein product: CASSRQVTTSPLHF.

The chain employs TRBV5-5 and TRBJ2-3, with 9 bases fitting TRBD2. Trimming took 3 bases from V and 1 from J; bases not matched to a gene: 3. The CDR3 sequence is 15 residues long. The germline gives CDR1 SGHKS, CDR2 YYEKEE (reference sequence). This CDR3 is CASSSRTSGTDTQYF. The CDR3 nucleotides read TGTGCCAGCAGCTCCCGGACTAGCGGCACAGATACGCAGTATTTT. Full variable domain (missing parts from reference TRBV5-5 and TRBJ2-3): DAGVTQSPTHLIKTRGQQVTLRCSPISGHKSVSWYQQVLGQGPQFIFQYYEKEERGRGNFPDRFSARQFPNYSSELNVNALLLGDSALYLCASSSRTSGTDTQYFGPGTRLTVL.